Included here is one T cell receptor beta chain sequence, with context. The data stem from a study of control samples from healthy donors and cancer patients. From germline, CDR1 is MNHEY and CDR2 SMNVEV (reference sequence). The CDR3 is 14 amino acids. With 3 bases clipped from V and 7 bases from J, the junction kept 4 bases outside the gene matches. Measured with immunoSEQ multiplex PCR; TCRdb has only the in-frame clones, and not every one. The sample contains roughly 100,000 clones, 83% of which appear only once. This TCR was recovered from a woman aged 45-59 years in good health. The gene calls are TRBV27 and TRBJ1-2; 11 nucleotides match TRBD1. The sequencing sample was made of blood. The CDR3 DNA reads as TGTGCCAGCAGTTTTGGACAGGGGGCAGGTGGCTACACCTTC. Translation: CASSFGQGAGGYTF.